The sequence of this TCR beta chain was determined in a study of blood T cell repertoires in COVID-19. Study in general: COVID-19 samples collected from the United States, Italy and Spain covered acute and convalescent phases.

The V and J ends lost 4 bases and 4 bases respectively, with 11 bases between them. The germline V gene encodes CDR1 GTSNPN and CDR2 SVGIG (reference sequence). CDR3 length: 13 amino acids. This clone was observed a single time. The protocol was immunoSEQ multiplex PCR, while the TCRdb copy is restricted to in-frame clones and leaves out a portion. This table holds under 110,000 clones, 71% found once. The rearrangement uses TRBV30 and TRBJ2-1; D gene unclear. The clonotype comes from a human donor with acute or convalescent COVID-19. The donor label of this sample is uncertain. Sequencing used peripheral blood. CDR3 DNA: TGTGCCTGGATGCGCGAAGCGTACAATGAGCAGTTCTTC. It specifies CAWMREAYNEQFF.